A single sample is the source of the 2 T cell receptor beta chains below, sequenced in a study of blood T cell repertoires in COVID-19. Only in-frame clones appear in the TCRdb table, and some are missing; sequencing was by immunoSEQ multiplex PCR. This sample carries 140,000 to 150,000 clones, around 80% of them seen once, and the ten largest clones take 6%. Sequencing was performed on PBMCs or T cells enriched from blood (not recorded which). These receptors originate from a woman aged 45 to 65 who had recovered from COVID-19.

V gene TRBV29-1 combines with J gene TRBJ1-2, with 9 bases matching TRBD1. The CDR3 is 14 residues long. The V segment lost 7 bases and the J segment 8 bases; nucleotides outside the gene matches: 14. The germline gives CDR1 SQVTM, CDR2 ANQGSEA. The CDR3 coding sequence is TGCAGCGCGTCGACAGGGGGGTCCCTCCCGGGCTACACCTTC. This translates into CSASTGGSLPGYTF. The full variable domain, its missing parts supplied by reference TRBV29-1 and TRBJ1-2, is SAVISQKPSRDICQRGTSLTIQCQVDSQVTMMFWYRQQPGQSLTLIATANQGSEATYESGFVIDKFPISRPNLTFSTLTVSNMSPEDSSIYLCSASTGGSLPGYTFGSGTRLTVV.

V and J are TRBV5-6 and TRBJ1-6; tentative D call: TRBD1 (6 bases). The germline V gene encodes CDR1 SGHDT and CDR2 YYEEEE. V lost 4 bases, J lost 9 bases, and 17 bases lay in between. CDR3 length: 15 amino acids. This CDR3 is CASSRYRAIGSPLHF. DNA for the CDR3: TGTGCCAGCAGCAGGTACAGGGCAATTGGTTCACCCCTCCACTTT.